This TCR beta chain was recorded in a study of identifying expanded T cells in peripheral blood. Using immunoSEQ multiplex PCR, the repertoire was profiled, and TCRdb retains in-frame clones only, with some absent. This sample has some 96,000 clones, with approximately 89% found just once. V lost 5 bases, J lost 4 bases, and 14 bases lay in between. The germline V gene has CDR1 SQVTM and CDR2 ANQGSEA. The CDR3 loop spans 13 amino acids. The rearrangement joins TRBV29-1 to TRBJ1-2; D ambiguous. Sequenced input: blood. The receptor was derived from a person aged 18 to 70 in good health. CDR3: CSVMVGNSYGYTF. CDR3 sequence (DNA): TGCAGCGTTATGGTTGGGAATTCCTATGGCTACACCTTC.